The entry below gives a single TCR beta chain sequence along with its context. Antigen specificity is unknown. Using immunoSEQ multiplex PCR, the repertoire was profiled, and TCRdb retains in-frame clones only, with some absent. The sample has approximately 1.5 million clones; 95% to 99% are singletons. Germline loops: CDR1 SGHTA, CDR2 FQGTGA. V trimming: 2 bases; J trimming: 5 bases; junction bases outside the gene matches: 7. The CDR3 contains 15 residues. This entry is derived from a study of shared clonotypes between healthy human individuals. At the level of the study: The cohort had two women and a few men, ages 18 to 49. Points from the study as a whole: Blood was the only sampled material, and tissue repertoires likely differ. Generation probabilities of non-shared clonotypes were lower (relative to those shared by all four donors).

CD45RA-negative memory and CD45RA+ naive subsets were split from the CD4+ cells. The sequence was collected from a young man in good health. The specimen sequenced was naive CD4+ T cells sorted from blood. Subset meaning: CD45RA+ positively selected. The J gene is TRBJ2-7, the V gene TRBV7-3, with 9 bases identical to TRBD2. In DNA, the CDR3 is TGTGCCAGCAGCTTATTTAGCGGGAGAGTCGACGAGCAGTACTTC. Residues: CASSLFSGRVDEQYF.